Presented here are 6 T cell receptor beta chains from one specimen sequenced in a study of graft-versus-host responses after intestinal transplantation. TCRdb's copy holds only in-frame clones and misses some; the assay was immunoSEQ multiplex PCR. The sample lists 35,000 to 40,000 clones; around 94% were seen once. Material: PBMCs, obtained 16 days after intestinal transplant. Receptors originate from a human patient who received an intestinal transplant, so some T cells may come from the graft donor.

This sequence joins TRBV4-1 and TRBJ2-4, with D perhaps matching TRBD1 (5 bases). Trimming removed 2 bases from V and 0 bases from J, with 8 bases in between. Germline V gene data show CDR1 as MGHRA and CDR2 as YSYEKL. CDR3 length equals 15 residues. CDR3: CASSQHRLAKNIQYF. DNA for the CDR3: TGCGCCAGCAGCCAACACAGGCTAGCCAAAAACATTCAGTACTTC.

This clone has a single count. The V and J genes are TRBV27 and TRBJ2-7; D not resolved. The V end was cut by 5 bases, the J end by 0 bases, with 17 bases between. Germline loops: CDR1 MNHEY, CDR2 SMNVEV (reference sequence). The CDR3 has 16 amino acids. CDR3 region: CASSPAMGFFSYEQYF. In DNA, the CDR3 is TGTGCCAGCAGTCCCGCTATGGGATTTTTCTCCTACGAGCAGTACTTC.

The rearrangement joins TRBV28 to TRBJ2-7; no clear D. The length of the CDR3 is 14 residues. Germline V CDR1 and CDR2: MDHEN, SYDVKM. The V and J ends lost 3 bases and 2 bases respectively, with 11 bases between them. For the CDR3, the DNA is TGTGCCAGCAGTTTTAAGGCCCCTACCTACGAGCAGTACTTC. Amino acids: CASSFKAPTYEQYF.

The V gene is TRBV15, the J gene TRBJ2-1, with D perhaps TRBD2 (6 bases). Germline V gene sequence: CDR1 LNHNV, CDR2 YYDKDF (reference sequence). The CDR3 has 16 amino acids. Trimming left V 3 bases short and J 0 bases short, with 12 bases between. The CDR3 reads CATSRGGGASYNEQFF. The CDR3 DNA is TGTGCCACCAGCAGGGGCGGCGGGGCCTCCTACAATGAGCAGTTCTTC.

With regard to this clone: A junction boundary mismatches the germline segment, possibly from a read error. The V gene is TRBV5-1, the J gene TRBJ2-5; either TRBD1 or TRBD2 may supply D (6 bases each). The J call is doubtful: the DNA matches TRBJ2-7 better. Germline V gene sequence: CDR1 SGHRS, CDR2 YFSETQ. This CDR3 contains 15 residues. The CDR3 nucleotides read TGCGCCAGCAACTTGGAGGGGGTGGGTGACGACGAGCAGTACTTC. Residues: CASNLEGVGDDEQYF.

This rearrangement joins TRBV10-1 to TRBJ2-1; 15 positions match TRBD2. The germline V gene encodes CDR1 WNHNN and CDR2 SYGVQD (reference sequence). This CDR3 has 19 amino acids. The V and J ends lost 3 bases and 3 bases, in that order; junction bases with no gene match: 9. The CDR3 DNA sequence: TGCGCCAGCAGTGAAGGACTAGCGGGAGGGCCGAAGGGCTACAATGAGCAGTTCTTC. As protein: CASSEGLAGGPKGYNEQFF.